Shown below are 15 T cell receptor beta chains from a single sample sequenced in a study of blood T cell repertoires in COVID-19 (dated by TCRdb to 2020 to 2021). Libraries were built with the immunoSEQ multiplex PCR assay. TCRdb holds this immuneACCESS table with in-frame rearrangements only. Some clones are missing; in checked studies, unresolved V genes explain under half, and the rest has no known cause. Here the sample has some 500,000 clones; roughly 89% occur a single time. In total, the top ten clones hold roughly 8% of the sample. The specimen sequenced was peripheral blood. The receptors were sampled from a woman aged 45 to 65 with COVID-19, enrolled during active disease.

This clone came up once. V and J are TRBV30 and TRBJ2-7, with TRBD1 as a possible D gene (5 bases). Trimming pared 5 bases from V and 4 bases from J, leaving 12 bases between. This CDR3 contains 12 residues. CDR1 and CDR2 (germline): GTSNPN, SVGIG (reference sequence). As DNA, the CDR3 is TGTGCCTGGGACAGAGACGGGTACGAGCAGTACTTC. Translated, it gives CAWDRDGYEQYF. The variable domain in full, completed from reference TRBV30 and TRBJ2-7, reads SQTIHQWPATLVQPVGSPLSLECTVEGTSNPNLYWYRQAAGRGLQLLFYSVGIGQISSEVPQNLSASRPQDRQFILSSKKLLLSDSGFYLCAWDRDGYEQYFGPGTRLTVT.

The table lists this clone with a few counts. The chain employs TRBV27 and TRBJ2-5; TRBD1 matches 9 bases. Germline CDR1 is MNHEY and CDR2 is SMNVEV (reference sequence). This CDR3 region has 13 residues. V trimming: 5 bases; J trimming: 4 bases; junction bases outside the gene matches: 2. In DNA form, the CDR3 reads TGTGCCAGCAGTAACAGGGGGCTAGAGACCCAGTACTTC. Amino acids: CASSNRGLETQYF.

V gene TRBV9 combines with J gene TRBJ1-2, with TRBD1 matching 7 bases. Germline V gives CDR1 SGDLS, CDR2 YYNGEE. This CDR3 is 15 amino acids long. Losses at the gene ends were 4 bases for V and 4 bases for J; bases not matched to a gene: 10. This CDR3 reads CASSSGQSFSYGYTF. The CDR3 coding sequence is TGTGCCAGCAGCTCGGGACAGAGCTTTTCCTATGGCTACACCTTC.

The CDR3: CASSSGQGGTDTQYF. The CDR3 DNA reads TGTGCCAGCTCATCTGGACAGGGGGGAACAGATACGCAGTATTTT. This chain links TRBV18 with TRBJ2-3; 10 bases fit TRBD1. The CDR3 contains 15 residues. The germline CDR1 and CDR2 sequences are KGHSH and LQKENI. With V trimmed by 5 bases and J by 3 bases, 5 bases remained unmatched.

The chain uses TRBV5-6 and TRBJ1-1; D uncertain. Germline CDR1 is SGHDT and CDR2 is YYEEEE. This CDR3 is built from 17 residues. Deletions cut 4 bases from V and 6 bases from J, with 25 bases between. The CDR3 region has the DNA TGTGCCAGCAGCCCACGCTCTGGGCAGGCTCTGCTTTCTGAAGCTTTCTTT. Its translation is CASSPRSGQALLSEAFF.

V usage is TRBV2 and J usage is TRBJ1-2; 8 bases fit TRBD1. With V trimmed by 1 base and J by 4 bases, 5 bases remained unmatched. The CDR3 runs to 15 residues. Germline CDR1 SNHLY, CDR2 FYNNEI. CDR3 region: CASSEGQGIGYGYTF. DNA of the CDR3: TGTGCCAGCAGTGAAGGACAGGGGATCGGCTATGGCTACACCTTC.

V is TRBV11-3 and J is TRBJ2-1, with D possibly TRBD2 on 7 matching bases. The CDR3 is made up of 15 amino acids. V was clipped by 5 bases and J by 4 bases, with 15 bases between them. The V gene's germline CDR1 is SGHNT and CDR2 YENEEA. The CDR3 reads CASSGSGTHYNEQFF. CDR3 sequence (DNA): TGTGCCAGCAGCGGAAGCGGGACACATTACAATGAGCAGTTCTTC.

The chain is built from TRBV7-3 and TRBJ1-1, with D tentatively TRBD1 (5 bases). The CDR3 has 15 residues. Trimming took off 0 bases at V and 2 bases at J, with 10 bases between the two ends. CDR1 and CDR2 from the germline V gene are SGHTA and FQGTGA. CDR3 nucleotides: TGTGCCAGCAGCTTAACGCCAGGGCCTAACACTGAAGCTTTCTTT. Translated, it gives CASSLTPGPNTEAFF. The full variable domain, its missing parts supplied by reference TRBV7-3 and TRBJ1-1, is GAGVSQTPSNKVTEKGKYVELRCDPISGHTALYWYRQSLGQGPEFLIYFQGTGAADDSGLPNDRFFAVRPEGSVSTLKIQRTERGDSAVYLCASSLTPGPNTEAFFGQGTRLTVV.

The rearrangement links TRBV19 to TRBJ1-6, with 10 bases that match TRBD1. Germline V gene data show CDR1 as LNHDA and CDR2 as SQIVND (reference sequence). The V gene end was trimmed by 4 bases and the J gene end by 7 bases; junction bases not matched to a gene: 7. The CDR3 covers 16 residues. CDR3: CASSTYPGQGNSPLHF. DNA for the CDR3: TGTGCCAGTAGTACTTACCCGGGACAGGGGAATTCACCCCTCCACTTT.

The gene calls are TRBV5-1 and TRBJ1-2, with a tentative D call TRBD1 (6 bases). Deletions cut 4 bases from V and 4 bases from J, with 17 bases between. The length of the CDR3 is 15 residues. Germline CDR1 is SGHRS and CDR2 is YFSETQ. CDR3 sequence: CASSTSQGGGYGYTF. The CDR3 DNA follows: TGCGCCAGCAGCACCAGCCAGGGAGGGGGCTATGGCTACACCTTC.

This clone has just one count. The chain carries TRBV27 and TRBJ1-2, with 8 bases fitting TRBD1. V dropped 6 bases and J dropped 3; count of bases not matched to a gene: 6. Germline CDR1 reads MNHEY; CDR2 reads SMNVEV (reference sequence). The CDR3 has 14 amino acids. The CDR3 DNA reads TGTGCCAGCAGCCCAGGGGGCGGAGACTATGGCTACACCTTC. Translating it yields CASSPGGGDYGYTF.

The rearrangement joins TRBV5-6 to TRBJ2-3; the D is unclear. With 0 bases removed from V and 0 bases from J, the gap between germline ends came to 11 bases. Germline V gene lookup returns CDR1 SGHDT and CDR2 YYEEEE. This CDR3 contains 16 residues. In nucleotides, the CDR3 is TGTGCCAGCAGCTTGGATTCGGCAGGTAGCACAGATACGCAGTATTTT. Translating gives CASSLDSAGSTDTQYF.

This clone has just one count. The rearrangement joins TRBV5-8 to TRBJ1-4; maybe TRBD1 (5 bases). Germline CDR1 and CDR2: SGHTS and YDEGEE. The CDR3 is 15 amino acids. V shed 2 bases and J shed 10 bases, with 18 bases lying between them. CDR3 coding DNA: TGTGCCAGCAGCTTAGGGAGGGGCGCCCGTGGAAAACTGTTTTTT. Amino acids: CASSLGRGARGKLFF. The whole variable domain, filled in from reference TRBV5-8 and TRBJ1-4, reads EAGVTQSPTHLIKTRGQQATLRCSPISGHTSVYWYQQALGLGLQFLLWYDEGEERNRGNFPPRFSGRQFPNYSSELNVNALELEDSALYLCASSLGRGARGKLFFGSGTQLSVL.

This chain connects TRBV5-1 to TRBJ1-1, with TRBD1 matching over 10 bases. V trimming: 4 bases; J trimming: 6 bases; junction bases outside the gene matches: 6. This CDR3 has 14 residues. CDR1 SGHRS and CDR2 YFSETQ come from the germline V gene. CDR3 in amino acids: CASSSRQGASEAFF. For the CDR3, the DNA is TGCGCCAGCAGCAGCAGACAGGGGGCCTCTGAAGCTTTCTTT.

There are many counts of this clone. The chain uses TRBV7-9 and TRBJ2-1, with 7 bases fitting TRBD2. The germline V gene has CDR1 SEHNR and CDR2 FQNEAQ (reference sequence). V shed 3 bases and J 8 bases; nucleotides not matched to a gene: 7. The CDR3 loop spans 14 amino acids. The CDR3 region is CASSFGGLSDEQFF. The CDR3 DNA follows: TGTGCCAGCAGCTTTGGGGGACTATCGGATGAGCAGTTCTTC.